The 21 T cell receptor beta chains below all came from one sample that was sequenced in a study of blood T cell repertoires in COVID-19. TCRdb keeps only in-frame clones here, not all; method: immunoSEQ multiplex PCR. The data hold about half a million clones, with around 85% observed a single time. The sequencing sample was made of PBMCs or T cells enriched from blood (not recorded which). These receptors all come from a woman aged 60-75 years who had recovered from COVID-19.

The rearrangement uses TRBV29-1 and TRBJ1-1, with TRBD1 matching 7 bases. This CDR3 has 13 amino acids. With 6 bases clipped from V and 5 bases from J, the junction kept 9 bases outside the gene matches. Germline V gives CDR1 SQVTM, CDR2 ANQGSEA. DNA for the CDR3: TGCAGCGTGTGGACAGGCGGCGTTACTGAAGCTTTCTTT. This encodes CSVWTGGVTEAFF.

V usage is TRBV5-1 and J usage is TRBJ2-2, with 7 bases matching TRBD2. Trimming cost V 2 bases and J 3 bases; bases outside gene matches: 7. This CDR3 region has 16 residues. Germline-derived CDR1 and CDR2 are SGHRS and YFSETQ. The CDR3 loop is CASSFLAGDYTGELFF. CDR3 sequence (DNA): TGCGCCAGCAGCTTCCTGGCGGGGGACTACACCGGGGAGCTGTTTTTT.

The V call is TRBV27, the J call TRBJ1-2, with TRBD1 identical over 9 bases. Germline CDR1 reads MNHEY; CDR2 reads SMNVEV (reference sequence). Losses at the gene ends were 0 bases for V and 4 bases for J; bases not matched to a gene: 9. CDR3 length: 17 amino acids. The CDR3 coding sequence is TGTGCCAGCAGTTTATCGGGGCCGGGACAGGGCATCTATGGCTACACCTTC. Translating gives CASSLSGPGQGIYGYTF.

Only one count was recorded for this clone. The chain joins TRBV10-3 to TRBJ1-2, with 12 bases lining up with TRBD1. The junction had 5 bases not matched to a gene; V was cut back by 2 bases and J by 7 bases. Looked up from germline, CDR1 is ENHRY and CDR2 is SYGVKD. The CDR3 totals 15 residues. The CDR3 loop reads CAISEQGQGAGGYTF. The CDR3 bases are TGTGCCATCAGTGAGCAGGGACAGGGGGCAGGTGGCTACACCTTC.

V and J are TRBV6-5 and TRBJ2-3; a weak D match, TRBD2 (5 bases). V was cut by 7 bases and J by 10 bases, with 9 bases left in between. There are 10 residues in the CDR3. Germline loops: CDR1 MNHEY, CDR2 SVGAGI. CDR3 coding DNA: TGTGCCAGCACCGCGGGTGCGCAGTATTTT. Translating it yields CASTAGAQYF.

This chain uses TRBV5-6 with TRBJ1-2, with 8 positions matching TRBD1. With 4 bases clipped from V and 4 bases from J, the junction kept 6 bases outside the gene matches. The germline gives CDR1 SGHDT, CDR2 YYEEEE. The CDR3 spans 14 residues. CDR3 in amino acids: CASSLGQAIYGYTF. CDR3 DNA sequence: TGTGCCAGCAGCCTGGGACAGGCAATCTATGGCTACACCTTC.

The chain recombines TRBV14 with TRBJ2-3; 8 nucleotides agree with TRBD2. The CDR3 has 15 residues. After removal of 5 bases from V and 1 base from J, the junction contained 5 bases not matched to a gene. The germline V gene encodes CDR1 SGHDN and CDR2 FVKESK. CDR3 DNA: TGTGCCAGCAGCGCCGGGACTAGTCGCACAGATACGCAGTATTTT. Residues: CASSAGTSRTDTQYF. The full variable domain, with the rest looked up from reference TRBV14 and TRBJ2-3, is EAGVTQFPSHSVIEKGQTVTLRCDPISGHDNLYWYRRVMGKEIKFLLHFVKESKQDESGMPNNRFLAERTGGTYSTLKVQPAELEDSGVYFCASSAGTSRTDTQYFGPGTRLTVL.

The V and J genes are TRBV18 and TRBJ2-1; D gene uncertain. The CDR3 loop spans 12 amino acids. Trimming took 3 bases from V and 10 from J, leaving 10 bases between them. The germline CDR1 and CDR2 sequences are KGHSH and LQKENI. The CDR3 DNA sequence: TGTGCCAGCTCACCGGGCATGTGGGAGCAGTTCTTC. Residues: CASSPGMWEQFF.

The chain employs TRBV9 and TRBJ1-1; D gene unclear. With 0 bases removed from V and 3 bases from J, the gap between germline ends came to 12 bases. In germline, CDR1 is SGDLS, CDR2 YYNGEE. This CDR3 spans 15 amino acids. The CDR3 DNA follows: TGTGCCAGCAGCGTAGATTCAGGTCTGCACACTGAAGCTTTCTTT. Protein: CASSVDSGLHTEAFF.

The V call is TRBV24-1, the J call TRBJ1-6, with D possibly being TRBD1 (5 bases). This CDR3 contains 17 residues. The germline CDR1 and CDR2 sequences are KGHDR and SFDVKD. Trimming stripped 1 base from V and 3 bases from J, with 12 bases between. The CDR3 here is CATSDLTPGHYNSPLHF. CDR3 sequence (DNA): TGTGCCACCAGTGATTTAACCCCCGGACACTATAATTCACCCCTCCACTTT.

This sequence joins TRBV6-5 and TRBJ1-4, with D possibly being TRBD1 (5 bases). This CDR3 is built from 15 residues. The V and J ends lost 2 bases and 7 bases respectively, with 14 bases between them. CDR1 is MNHEY, CDR2 SVGAGI, per germline. The CDR3 region is CASSYNLAGREKLFF. The CDR3 nucleotides are TGTGCCAGCAGTTACAATTTAGCGGGGCGTGAAAAACTGTTTTTT.

V and J are TRBV6-5 and TRBJ1-5; D not resolved. This CDR3 has 13 amino acids. Trimming stripped 6 bases from V and 8 bases from J, with 14 bases between. In germline, CDR1 is MNHEY, CDR2 SVGAGI. CDR3 nucleotides: TGTGCCAGCAGCGCAGGAACGGGGAAGCCCCAGCATTTT. Translating it yields CASSAGTGKPQHF.

The rearrangement uses TRBV7-7 and TRBJ2-7; 10 nucleotides match TRBD1. Germline V gene data show CDR1 as SSHAT and CDR2 as FNYEAQ (reference sequence). V lost 2 bases, J lost 2 bases, and 3 bases stayed unmatched. This CDR3 contains 15 residues. CDR3 coding DNA: TGTGCCAGCAGCTTAAGGGACAGGGGACCCTACGAGCAGTACGTC. This translates into CASSLRDRGPYEQYV.

The rearrangement uses TRBV7-2 and TRBJ1-1, with TRBD1 identical over 9 bases. This CDR3 region has 15 residues. The germline CDR1 and CDR2 sequences are SGHTA and FQGNSA. The V and J ends lost 5 bases and 5 bases, in that order; junction bases with no gene match: 9. The CDR3 protein is CASSTPGQGRTEAFF. The CDR3 nucleotides are TGTGCCAGCAGCACCCCGGGACAGGGTCGGACTGAAGCTTTCTTT.

This chain connects TRBV29-1 to TRBJ1-2, with unresolved D. The germline CDR1 and CDR2 sequences are SQVTM and ANQGSEA. This CDR3 has 12 residues. Trimming removed 8 bases at V and 3 bases at J, with 13 bases between. This CDR3 reads CSYRGTDYGYTF. The CDR3 DNA follows: TGCAGCTATCGTGGTACTGACTATGGCTACACCTTC.

The gene calls are TRBV5-1 and TRBJ1-1, with D perhaps TRBD1 (5 bases). The ends were cut back, 4 bases at V and 1 base at J, with 11 bases in the middle. This CDR3 is 14 amino acids long. Germline CDR1 reads SGHRS; CDR2 reads YFSETQ. The CDR3 region is CASSPARANTEAFF. For the CDR3, the DNA is TGCGCCAGCAGCCCCGCCAGGGCGAACACTGAAGCTTTCTTT.

The chain employs TRBV28 and TRBJ2-3; 7 bases match TRBD2. The CDR3 sequence is 19 residues long. V shed 2 bases, J shed 2 bases, and the junction held 16 bases outside the gene matches. Per germline, CDR1 MDHEN and CDR2 SYDVKM. The CDR3 loop reads CASSLDSKGSGVHTDTQYF. The CDR3 DNA is TGTGCCAGCAGTTTAGATTCCAAGGGAAGCGGGGTACACACAGATACGCAGTATTTT.

CDR3 nucleotide sequence: TGTGCCTGGAGTTCCTGGCGCGGTAGCTCCTACAATGAGCAGTTCTTC. Encoded protein: CAWSSWRGSSYNEQFF. This chain connects TRBV30 to TRBJ2-1; D call uncertain. The CDR3 is made up of 16 amino acids. CDR1 and CDR2 from the germline V gene are GTSNPN and SVGIG (reference sequence). Between the trimmed V and J ends, which lost 2 bases and 0 bases, there was a span of 14 bases.

The genes are TRBV11-2 and TRBJ2-1; 7 bases are a match to TRBD1. Germline V lookup: CDR1 SGHAT, CDR2 FQNNGV. The CDR3 length is 12 residues. V lost 5 bases and J lost 7; bases outside the gene matches: 2. The CDR3, as DNA: TGTGCCAGCAGCCCGGACAGGAATGAGCAGTTCTTC. This sequence encodes CASSPDRNEQFF.

The V and J genes are TRBV5-1 and TRBJ2-1, with 8 positions matching TRBD1. V trimming: 5 bases; J trimming: 6 bases; junction bases outside the gene matches: 1. This CDR3 contains 12 residues. Germline V gene data show CDR1 as SGHRS and CDR2 as YFSETQ. For the CDR3, the DNA is TGCGCCAGCAGGACAGGGGCCAATGAGCAGTTCTTC. Residues: CASRTGANEQFF.

The chain links TRBV11-2 to TRBJ2-2; 7 nucleotides align to TRBD1. This CDR3 has 16 amino acids. With 7 bases clipped from V and 2 bases from J, the junction kept 10 bases outside the gene matches. Germline assignment: CDR1 SGHAT and CDR2 FQNNGV. DNA for the CDR3: TGTGCCAGCAACGAACAGGGGACCCTAAACACCGGGGAGCTGTTTTTT. It specifies CASNEQGTLNTGELFF.